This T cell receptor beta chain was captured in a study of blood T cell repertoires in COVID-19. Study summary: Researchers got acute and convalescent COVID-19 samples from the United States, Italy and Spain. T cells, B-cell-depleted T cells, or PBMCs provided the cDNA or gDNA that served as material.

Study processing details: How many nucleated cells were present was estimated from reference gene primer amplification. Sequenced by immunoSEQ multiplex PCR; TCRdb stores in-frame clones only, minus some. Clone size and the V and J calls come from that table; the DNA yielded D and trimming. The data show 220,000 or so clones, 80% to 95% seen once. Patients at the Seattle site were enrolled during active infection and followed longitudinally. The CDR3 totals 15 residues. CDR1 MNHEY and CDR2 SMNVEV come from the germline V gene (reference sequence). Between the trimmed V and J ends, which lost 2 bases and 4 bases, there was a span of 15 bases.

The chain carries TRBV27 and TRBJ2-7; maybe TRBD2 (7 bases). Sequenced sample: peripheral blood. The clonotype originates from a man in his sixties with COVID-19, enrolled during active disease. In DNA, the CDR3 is TGTGCCAGCAGTTTAAAAGTCGGGGGGCTTTACGAGCAGTACTTC. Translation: CASSLKVGGLYEQYF.